The source of this TCR beta chain is a study of blood T cell repertoires in COVID-19. For the study at large: COVID-19 samples collected from the United States, Italy and Spain covered acute and convalescent phases.

The table came from immunoSEQ multiplex PCR; TCRdb's copy has only in-frame clones and leaves some out. The repertoire holds around 220,000 clones, with 87% as singletons. CDR1 and CDR2 from the germline V gene are LGHDT and YNNKEL (reference sequence). The CDR3 length is 13 residues. V shed 4 bases and J 6 bases; nucleotides not matched to a gene: 6. The receptor was isolated from a man aged 40-49 years with active or convalescent COVID-19. Sequencing was done on a sample of peripheral blood. V and J are TRBV3-1 (or the pseudogene TRBV3-2) and TRBJ2-7; 7 bases line up with TRBD2. CDR3 sequence (DNA): TGTGCCAGCAGCCGAACTAGCGAGGGCGAGCAGTACTTC. The encoded protein is CASSRTSEGEQYF.